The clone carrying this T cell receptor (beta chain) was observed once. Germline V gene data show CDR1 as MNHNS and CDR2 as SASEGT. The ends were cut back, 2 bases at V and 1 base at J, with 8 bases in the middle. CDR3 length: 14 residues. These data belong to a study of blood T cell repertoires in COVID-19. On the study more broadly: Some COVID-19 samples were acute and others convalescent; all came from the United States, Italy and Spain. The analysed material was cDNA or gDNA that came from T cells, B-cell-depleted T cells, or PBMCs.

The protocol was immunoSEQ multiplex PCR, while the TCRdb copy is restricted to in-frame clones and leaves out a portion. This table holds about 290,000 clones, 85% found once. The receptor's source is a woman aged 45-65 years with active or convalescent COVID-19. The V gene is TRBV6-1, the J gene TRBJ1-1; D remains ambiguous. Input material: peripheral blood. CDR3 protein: CASSEYRENTEAFF. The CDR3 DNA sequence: TGTGCCAGCAGTGAATACAGAGAGAACACTGAAGCTTTCTTT.